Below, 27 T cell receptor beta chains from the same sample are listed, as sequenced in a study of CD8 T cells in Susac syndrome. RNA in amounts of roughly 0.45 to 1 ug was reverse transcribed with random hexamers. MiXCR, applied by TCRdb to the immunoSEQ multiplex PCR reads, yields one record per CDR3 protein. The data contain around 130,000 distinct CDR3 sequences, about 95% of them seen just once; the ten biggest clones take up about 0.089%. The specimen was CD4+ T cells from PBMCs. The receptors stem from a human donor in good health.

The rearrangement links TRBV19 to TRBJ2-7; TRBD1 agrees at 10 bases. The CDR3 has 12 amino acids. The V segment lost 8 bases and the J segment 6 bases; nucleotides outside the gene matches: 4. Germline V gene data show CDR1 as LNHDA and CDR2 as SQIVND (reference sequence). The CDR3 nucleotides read TGTGCCAGTGGGACAGGGGTCTCCGAGCAGTACTTC. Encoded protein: CASGTGVSEQYF.

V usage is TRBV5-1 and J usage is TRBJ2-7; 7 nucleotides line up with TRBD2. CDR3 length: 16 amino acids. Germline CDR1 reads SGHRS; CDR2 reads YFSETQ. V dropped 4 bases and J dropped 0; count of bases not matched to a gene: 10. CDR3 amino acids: CASSARTGTNSYEQYF. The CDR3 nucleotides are TGCGCCAGCAGCGCAAGGACCGGGACTAACTCCTACGAGCAGTACTTC.

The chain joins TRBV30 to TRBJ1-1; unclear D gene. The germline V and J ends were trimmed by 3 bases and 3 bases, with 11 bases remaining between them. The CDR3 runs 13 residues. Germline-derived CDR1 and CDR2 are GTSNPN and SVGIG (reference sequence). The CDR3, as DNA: TGTGCCTGGAGAAGTAGGGCTGACACTGAAGCTTTCTTT. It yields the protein CAWRSRADTEAFF.

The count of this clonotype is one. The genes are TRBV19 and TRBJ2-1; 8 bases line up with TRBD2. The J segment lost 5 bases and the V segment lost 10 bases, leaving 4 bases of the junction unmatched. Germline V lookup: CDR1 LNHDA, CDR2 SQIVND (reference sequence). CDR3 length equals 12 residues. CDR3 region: CATGLVNNEQFF. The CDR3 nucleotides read TGTGCCACGGGACTAGTCAACAATGAGCAGTTCTTC. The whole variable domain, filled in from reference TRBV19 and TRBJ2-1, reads DGGITQSPKYLFRKEGQNVTLSCEQNLNHDAMYWYRQDPGQGLRLIYYSQIVNDFQKGDIAEGYSVSREKKESFPLTVTSAQKNPTAFYLCATGLVNNEQFFGPGTRLTVL.

Written as DNA, the CDR3 is TGTGCCAGCAGTGCGGACAGCCTTGAAGCTTTCTTT. Translation gives CASSADSLEAFF. The genes are TRBV2 and TRBJ1-1; weak D call: TRBD1 (6 bases). This CDR3 region has 12 residues. Germline V gene lookup returns CDR1 SNHLY and CDR2 FYNNEI. V lost 4 bases and J lost 7, with 10 bases in between.

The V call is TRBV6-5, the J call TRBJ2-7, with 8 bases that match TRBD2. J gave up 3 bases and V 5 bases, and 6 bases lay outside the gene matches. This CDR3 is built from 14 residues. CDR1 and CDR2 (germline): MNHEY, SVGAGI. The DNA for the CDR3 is TGTGCCAGCAGTACGCCGGGAGGGCACTACGAGCAGTACTTC. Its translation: CASSTPGGHYEQYF.

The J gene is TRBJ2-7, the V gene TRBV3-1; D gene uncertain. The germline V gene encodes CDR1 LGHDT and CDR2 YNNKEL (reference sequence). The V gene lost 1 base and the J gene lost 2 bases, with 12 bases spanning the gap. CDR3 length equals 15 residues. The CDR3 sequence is CASSQGWDPTYEQYF. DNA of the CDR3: TGTGCCAGCAGCCAAGGTTGGGATCCGACCTACGAGCAGTACTTC.

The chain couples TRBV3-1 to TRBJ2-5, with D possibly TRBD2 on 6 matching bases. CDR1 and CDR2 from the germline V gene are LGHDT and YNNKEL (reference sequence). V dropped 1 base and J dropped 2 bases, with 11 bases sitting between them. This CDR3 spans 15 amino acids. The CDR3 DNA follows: TGTGCCAGCAGCCAAGGCGGGACGAGACAAGAGACCCAGTACTTC. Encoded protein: CASSQGGTRQETQYF.

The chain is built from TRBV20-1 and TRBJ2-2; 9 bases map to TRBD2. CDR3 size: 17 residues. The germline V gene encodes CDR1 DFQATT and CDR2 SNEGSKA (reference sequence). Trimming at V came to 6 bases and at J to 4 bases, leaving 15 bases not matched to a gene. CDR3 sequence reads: CSAKGTSLLIGTGELFF. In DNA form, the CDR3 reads TGCAGTGCCAAAGGGACTAGCCTCCTAATAGGCACCGGGGAGCTGTTTTTT.

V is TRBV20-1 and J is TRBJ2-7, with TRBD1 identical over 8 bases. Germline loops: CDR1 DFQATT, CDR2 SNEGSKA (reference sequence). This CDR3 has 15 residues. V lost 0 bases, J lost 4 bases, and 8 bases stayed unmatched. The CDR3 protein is CSARDPGQGMYEQYF. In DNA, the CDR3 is TGCAGTGCTAGAGACCCAGGACAGGGTATGTACGAGCAGTACTTC.

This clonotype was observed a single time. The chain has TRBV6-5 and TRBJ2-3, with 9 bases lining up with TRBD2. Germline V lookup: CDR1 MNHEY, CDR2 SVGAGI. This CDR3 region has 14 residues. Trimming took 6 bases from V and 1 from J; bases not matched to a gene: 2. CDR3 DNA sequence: TGTGCCAGCAGGCGACTAGCGGGCACAGATACGCAGTATTTT. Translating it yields CASRRLAGTDTQYF.

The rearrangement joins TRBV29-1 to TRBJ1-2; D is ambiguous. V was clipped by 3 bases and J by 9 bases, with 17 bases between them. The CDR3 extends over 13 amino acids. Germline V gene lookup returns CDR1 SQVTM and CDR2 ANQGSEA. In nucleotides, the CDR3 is TGCAGCGTTGAGGCCGGGGAGGCTTTTAGCTACACCTTC. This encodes CSVEAGEAFSYTF.

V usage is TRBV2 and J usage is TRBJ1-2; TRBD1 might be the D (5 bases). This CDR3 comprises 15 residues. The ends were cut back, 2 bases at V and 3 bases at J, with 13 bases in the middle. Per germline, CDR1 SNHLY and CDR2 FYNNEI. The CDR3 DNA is TGTGCCAGCAGTGAAAAGACAGCTTTCTACTATGGCTACACCTTC. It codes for CASSEKTAFYYGYTF. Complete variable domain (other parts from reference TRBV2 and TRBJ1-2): EPEVTQTPSHQVTQMGQEVILRCVPISNHLYFYWYRQILGQKVEFLVSFYNNEISEKSEIFDDQFSVERPDGSNFTLKIRSTKLEDSAMYFCASSEKTAFYYGYTFGSGTRLTVV.

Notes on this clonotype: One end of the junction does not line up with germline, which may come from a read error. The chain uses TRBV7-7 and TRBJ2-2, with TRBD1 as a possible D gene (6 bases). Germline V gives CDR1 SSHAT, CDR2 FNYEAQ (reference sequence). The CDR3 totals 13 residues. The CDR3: CASNPTGTGELFF. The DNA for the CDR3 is TGTGCTAGCAATCCGACAGGCACCGGGGAGCTGTTTTTT.

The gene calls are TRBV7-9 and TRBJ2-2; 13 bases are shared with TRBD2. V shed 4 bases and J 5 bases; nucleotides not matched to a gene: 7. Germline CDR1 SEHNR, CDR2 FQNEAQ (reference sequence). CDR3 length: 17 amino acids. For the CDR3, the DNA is TGTGCCAGCAGCTCACTCTGGACTAGCGGGAGTACCGGGGAGCTGTTTTTT. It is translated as CASSSLWTSGSTGELFF.

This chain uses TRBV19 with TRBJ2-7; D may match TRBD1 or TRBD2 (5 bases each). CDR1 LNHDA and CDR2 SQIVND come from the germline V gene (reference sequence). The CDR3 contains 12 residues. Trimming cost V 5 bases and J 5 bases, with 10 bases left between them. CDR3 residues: CASSFSGHEQYF. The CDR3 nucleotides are TGTGCCAGTAGTTTTTCGGGGCACGAGCAGTACTTC.

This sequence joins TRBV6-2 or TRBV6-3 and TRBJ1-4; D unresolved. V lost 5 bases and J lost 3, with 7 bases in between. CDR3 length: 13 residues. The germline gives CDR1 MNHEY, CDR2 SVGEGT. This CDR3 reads CASSSVPNEKLFF. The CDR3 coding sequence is TGTGCCAGCAGTAGCGTCCCTAATGAAAAACTGTTTTTT.

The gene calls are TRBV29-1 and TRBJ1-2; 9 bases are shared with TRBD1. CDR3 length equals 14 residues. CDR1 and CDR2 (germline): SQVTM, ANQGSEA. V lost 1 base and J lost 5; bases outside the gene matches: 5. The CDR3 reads CSVEGGQGRYGYTF. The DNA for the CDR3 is TGCAGCGTTGAAGGAGGACAGGGGAGGTATGGCTACACCTTC.

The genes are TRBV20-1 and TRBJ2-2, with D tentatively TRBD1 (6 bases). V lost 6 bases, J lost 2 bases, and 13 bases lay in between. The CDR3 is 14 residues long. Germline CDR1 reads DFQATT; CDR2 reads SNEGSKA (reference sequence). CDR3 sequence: CSAKGQQNTGELFF. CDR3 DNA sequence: TGCAGTGCCAAGGGACAACAAAACACCGGGGAGCTGTTTTTT.

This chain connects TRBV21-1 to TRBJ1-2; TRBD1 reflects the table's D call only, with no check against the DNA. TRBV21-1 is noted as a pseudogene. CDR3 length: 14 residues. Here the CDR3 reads CASSNMGRTDGYTF. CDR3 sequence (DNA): TGTGCCAGCAGCAATATGGGGCGCACGGATGGCTACACCTTC.

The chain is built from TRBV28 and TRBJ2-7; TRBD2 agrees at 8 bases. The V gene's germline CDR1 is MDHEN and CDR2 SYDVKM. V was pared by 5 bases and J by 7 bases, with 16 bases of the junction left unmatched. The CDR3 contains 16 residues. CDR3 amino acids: CASSSSPGGPRREQYF. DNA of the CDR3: TGTGCCAGCAGTAGCTCGCCGGGAGGGCCTCGGAGGGAGCAGTACTTC.

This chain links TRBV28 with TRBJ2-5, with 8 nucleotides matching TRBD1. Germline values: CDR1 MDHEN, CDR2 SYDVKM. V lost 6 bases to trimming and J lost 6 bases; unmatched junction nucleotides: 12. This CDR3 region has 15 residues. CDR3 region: CASSPTTGVLQTQYF. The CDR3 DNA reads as TGTGCCAGCAGCCCTACGACAGGGGTTTTGCAGACCCAGTACTTC.

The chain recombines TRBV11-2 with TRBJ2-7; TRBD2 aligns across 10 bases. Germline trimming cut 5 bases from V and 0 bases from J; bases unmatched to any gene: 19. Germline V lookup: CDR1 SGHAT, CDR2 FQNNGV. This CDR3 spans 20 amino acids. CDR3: CASSRTDTSGDLRGSYEQYF. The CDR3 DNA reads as TGTGCCAGCAGCCGAACGGACACTAGCGGGGATTTAAGAGGCTCCTACGAGCAGTACTTC.

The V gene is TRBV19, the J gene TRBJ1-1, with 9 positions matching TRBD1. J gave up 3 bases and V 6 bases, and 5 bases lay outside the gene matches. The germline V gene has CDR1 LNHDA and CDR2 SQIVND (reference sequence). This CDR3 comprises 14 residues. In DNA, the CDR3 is TGTGCCAGTAGGGGACAGGGCGTGCACACTGAAGCTTTCTTT. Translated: CASRGQGVHTEAFF. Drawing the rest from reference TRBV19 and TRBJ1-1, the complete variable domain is DGGITQSPKYLFRKEGQNVTLSCEQNLNHDAMYWYRQDPGQGLRLIYYSQIVNDFQKGDIAEGYSVSREKKESFPLTVTSAQKNPTAFYLCASRGQGVHTEAFFGQGTRLTVV.

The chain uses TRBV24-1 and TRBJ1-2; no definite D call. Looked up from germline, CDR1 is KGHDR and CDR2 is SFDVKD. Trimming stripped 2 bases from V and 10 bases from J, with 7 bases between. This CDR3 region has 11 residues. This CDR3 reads CATSDWSDYTF. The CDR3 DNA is TGTGCCACCAGTGATTGGTCTGACTACACCTTC.

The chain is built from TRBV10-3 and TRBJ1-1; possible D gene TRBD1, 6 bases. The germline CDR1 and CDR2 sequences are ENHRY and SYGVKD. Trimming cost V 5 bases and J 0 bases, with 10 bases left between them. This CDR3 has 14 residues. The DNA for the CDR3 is TGTGCCATCAGTAACAGGGAACTGAACACTGAAGCTTTCTTT. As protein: CAISNRELNTEAFF.

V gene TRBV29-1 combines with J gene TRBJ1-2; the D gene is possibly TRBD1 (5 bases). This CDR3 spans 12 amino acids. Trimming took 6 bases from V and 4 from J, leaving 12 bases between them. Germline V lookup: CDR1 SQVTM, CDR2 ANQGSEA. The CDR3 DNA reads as TGCAGCGTAAGGGGCGGGAGCTATGGCTACACCTTC. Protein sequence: CSVRGGSYGYTF.